This T cell receptor (beta chain) was retrieved from a study of quantifying T cell responses using KT2 cells. Study information: Reverse transcription used primers in the TCR alpha and beta constant regions.

The cDNA 3' end received a ligated oligonucleotide with a UMI. An equimolar mix of RC1.1 and RC1.2 primed the beta chain across TRBC1 and TRBC2. TCRdb used MiXCR to reprocess the UMI-ligation and nested PCR reads, holding one entry per CDR3 protein. The table has approximately 43,000 distinct CDR3 sequences, approximately 15% seen once; the top ten hold roughly 40%. This clonotype was picked up a small number of times. The antigen is unknown. Known numbers of the T cell clone KT2 were added to PBMC. Fixed numbers of PBMC received varying amounts of KT2 cells. Study outcomes and limitations: KT2 clone alpha and beta sequence counts scaled linearly with input KT2 cell number.

The sequence derives from a human donor. The sequencing sample was made of PBMCs spiked with cells of the T cell clone KT2.

The CDR3 loop is CASSLRNRGYNEQFF. Here the CDR3 DNA reads TGTGCCAGCAGTTTGAGGAATCGTGGGTACAATGAGCAGTTCTTC. The chain has TRBV12-3 or TRBV12-4 and TRBJ2-1; no reliable D call. This CDR3 comprises 15 residues. The V gene lost 3 bases and the J gene lost 4 bases, with 13 bases spanning the gap.